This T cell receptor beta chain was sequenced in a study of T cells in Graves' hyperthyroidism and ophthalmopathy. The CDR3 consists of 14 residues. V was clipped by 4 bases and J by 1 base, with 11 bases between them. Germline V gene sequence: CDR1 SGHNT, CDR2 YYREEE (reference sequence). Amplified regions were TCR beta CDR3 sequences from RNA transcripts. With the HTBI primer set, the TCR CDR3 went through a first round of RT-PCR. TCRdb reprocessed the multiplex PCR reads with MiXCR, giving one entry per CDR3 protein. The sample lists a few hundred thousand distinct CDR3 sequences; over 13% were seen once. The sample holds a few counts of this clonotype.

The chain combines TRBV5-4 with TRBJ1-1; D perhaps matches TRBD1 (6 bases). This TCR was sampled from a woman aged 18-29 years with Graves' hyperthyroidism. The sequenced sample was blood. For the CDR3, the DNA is TGTGCCAGCAGCAAACAACAGGGGAACACTGAAGCTTTCTTT. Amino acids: CASSKQQGNTEAFF.